These 3 T cell receptor beta chains share one sample of origin, sequenced in a study of somatic mutations in cytotoxic T cells in rheumatoid arthritis. The table came from immunoSEQ multiplex PCR; TCRdb's copy has only in-frame clones and leaves some out. The sample carries some 14,000 clones, less than 80% recorded once. The sample consisted of CD8+ T cells sorted from blood. These receptors all come from an adult with rheumatoid arthritis.

In its sample, this clone ranks as hyperexpanded (1% or more). V and J are TRBV2 and TRBJ2-3, with D perhaps matching TRBD2 (5 bases). V lost 2 bases and J lost 2, with 11 bases in between. Germline V gene lookup returns CDR1 SNHLY and CDR2 FYNNEI. CDR3 length equals 15 residues. In DNA, the CDR3 is TGTGCCAGCAGTGAATTTTCGGGGATCACAGATACGCAGTATTTT. It translates to CASSEFSGITDTQYF.

The chain combines TRBV6-1 with TRBJ1-5, with a possible D match to TRBD1 (5 bases). The CDR3 is 16 residues long. Trimming pared 4 bases from V and 1 base from J, leaving 14 bases between. Per the germline V gene, CDR1 is MNHNS and CDR2 is SASEGT. The CDR3: CASSVQGQPSNQPQHF. The CDR3 DNA is TGTGCCAGCAGTGTTCAAGGACAACCGAGCAATCAGCCCCAGCATTTT.

This rearrangement joins TRBV6-5 to TRBJ1-2; tentatively, D is TRBD1 (5 bases). V was trimmed by 6 bases and J by 4 bases, leaving 15 bases between them. CDR3 length equals 14 residues. Germline CDR1 and CDR2: MNHEY and SVGAGI. The CDR3 DNA reads as TGTGCCAGCAGCCTCGGTGGGGGTGGCTATGGCTACACCTTC. Translated: CASSLGGGGYGYTF.